Below are 28 T cell receptor beta chains sequenced from a single sample in a study of T-cell reconstitution after alpha-beta-depleted transplantation in children. The antigens these receptors bind are not known. Study-wide results and limits: A year had passed since transplant, and T-cell counts and diversity by then came mostly from newly produced T cells.

Unique molecular identifiers were incorporated when the TCRbeta library was constructed. TCRdb fed the PCR reads into MiXCR, producing one record per CDR3 protein. Of approximately 300,000 distinct CDR3 sequences listed, 6.5% to 9% are singletons. The source material was peripheral blood, sampled 360 days after TCRalphabeta/CD19-depleted stem cell transplant. Every receptor here comes from a female patient aged 2-10 years who had a stem cell transplant for Fanconi anemia, so the T cells may come from the graft donor.

Only a few counts were recorded for this clonotype. The chain carries TRBV20-1 and TRBJ2-7; 9 bases line up with TRBD1. The CDR3 has 15 residues. The germline V gene has CDR1 DFQATT and CDR2 SNEGSKA (reference sequence). Trimming took 3 bases from V and 3 from J; bases not matched to a gene: 9. The DNA for the CDR3 is TGCAGTGCTAGGGGGACAGGGTTGCGGTTCTACGAGCAGTACTTC. Amino acid sequence: CSARGTGLRFYEQYF.

This clonotype was picked up many times. The chain has TRBV6-1 and TRBJ1-1; D remains unclear. This CDR3 has 11 residues. Per the germline V gene, CDR1 is MNHNS and CDR2 is SASEGT. V lost 7 bases, J lost 0 bases, and 3 bases lay in between. This CDR3 is CASNLNTEAFF. CDR3 coding DNA: TGTGCCAGCAACCTGAACACTGAAGCTTTCTTT.

The genes are TRBV5-1 and TRBJ1-2, with TRBD1 matching over 7 bases. Germline V CDR1 and CDR2: SGHRS, YFSETQ. V was pared by 0 bases and J by 4 bases, with 6 bases of the junction left unmatched. This CDR3 contains 15 residues. In nucleotides, the CDR3 is TGCGCCAGCAGCTTGGGAACAGGGGTTGGCTATGGCTACACCTTC. This codes for CASSLGTGVGYGYTF. Supplemented by reference TRBV5-1 and TRBJ1-2, the full variable domain reads KAGVTQTPRYLIKTRGQQVTLSCSPISGHRSVSWYQQTPGQGLQFLFEYFSETQRNKGNFPGRFSGRQFSNSRSEMNVSTLELGDSALYLCASSLGTGVGYGYTFGSGTRLTVV.

This clonotype has at least ten counts. The chain is built from TRBV4-3 and TRBJ2-3; 10 bases line up with TRBD2. CDR3 length: 16 amino acids. The J segment lost 4 bases and the V segment lost 4 bases, leaving 8 bases of the junction unmatched. Germline CDR1 LGHNA, CDR2 YSLEER. The CDR3 DNA follows: TGCGCCAGCAGCCTGAGAACTAGCGGGAAACCAGATACGCAGTATTTT. This encodes CASSLRTSGKPDTQYF.

This clonotype was found many times. The rearrangement links TRBV5-1 to TRBJ1-1; perhaps TRBD1 as D (6 bases). The CDR3 runs to 13 residues. Germline lookup yields CDR1 SGHRS and CDR2 YFSETQ. V was trimmed by 7 bases and J by 4 bases, leaving 14 bases between them. As DNA, the CDR3 is TGCGCCAGCCAAAGCCAGGGGTCCACTGAAGCTTTCTTT. As protein: CASQSQGSTEAFF.

This clonotype was counted only a few times. This sequence joins TRBV20-1 and TRBJ1-1; perhaps TRBD1 as D (5 bases). This CDR3 contains 16 residues. Deletions cut 5 bases from V and 1 base from J, with 20 bases between. Germline loops: CDR1 DFQATT, CDR2 SNEGSKA (reference sequence). The chain's CDR3 is CSASIWLGGGNTEAFF. The CDR3, as DNA: TGCAGTGCTTCCATTTGGCTGGGGGGAGGGAACACTGAAGCTTTCTTT.

Only a few counts were recorded for this clonotype. V usage is TRBV3-1 and J usage is TRBJ1-6, with D possibly matching TRBD1 (6 bases). The CDR3 length is 16 residues. Germline V gives CDR1 LGHDT, CDR2 YNNKEL (reference sequence). Trimming took off 0 bases at V and 13 bases at J, with 19 bases between the two ends. The CDR3 nucleotides read TGTGCCAGCAGCCAAGAGCGGACAGTGGCGGCAGGGCCCCTCCACTTT. Protein: CASSQERTVAAGPLHF.

As to this clonotype: A much larger clone sits a single nucleotide away, making a read error possible. This sequence joins TRBV12-5 and TRBJ2-3; a weak D match, TRBD2 (5 bases). Trimming cost V 3 bases and J 4 bases, with 17 bases left between them. CDR1 and CDR2 (germline): LGHNT, FRNRAP. The length of the CDR3 is 16 residues. CDR3 in DNA: TGTGCTAGTGGTTTTAAAGCGGAAACGTTACCAGATACGCAGTATTTT. Amino acid sequence: CASGFKAETLPDTQYF.

In its sample, this clonotype was seen many times. The J gene is TRBJ2-1, the V gene TRBV5-1; TRBD1 or TRBD2 may be the D gene (6 bases each). The germline V and J ends were trimmed by 1 base and 2 bases, with 13 bases remaining between them. There are 16 residues in the CDR3. The germline CDR1 and CDR2 sequences are SGHRS and YFSETQ. The CDR3 loop reads CASSLWRGATYNEQFF. As DNA, the CDR3 is TGCGCCAGCAGCTTGTGGAGGGGGGCCACCTACAATGAGCAGTTCTTC.

The J gene is TRBJ1-2, the V gene TRBV5-1, with 8 nucleotides matching TRBD1. Germline V lookup: CDR1 SGHRS, CDR2 YFSETQ. Trimming at V came to 4 bases and at J to 2 bases, leaving 7 bases not matched to a gene. CDR3 size: 15 residues. CDR3 sequence (DNA): TGCGCCAGCAGCCCCCAGGGGGCACCAAACTATGGCTACACCTTC. This gives the protein CASSPQGAPNYGYTF.

This clonotype was picked up many times. The gene calls are TRBV2 and TRBJ2-1; tentatively, D is TRBD1 or TRBD2 (6 bases each). Looked up from germline, CDR1 is SNHLY and CDR2 is FYNNEI. Trimming shortened V by 6 bases and J by 2 bases, and 14 bases separated the two germline ends. The CDR3 consists of 15 residues. CDR3 nucleotide sequence: TGTGCCAGCAGGCCCGAGGGGGGCCCCTACAATGAGCAGTTCTTC. Amino acid sequence: CASRPEGGPYNEQFF.

This clonotype has more than one count but fewer than ten. The J gene is TRBJ2-7, the V gene TRBV7-2, with 10 bases matching TRBD2. V lost 5 bases, J lost 7 bases, and 8 bases stayed unmatched. Per the germline V gene, CDR1 is SGHTA and CDR2 is FQGNSA. This CDR3 contains 14 residues. The CDR3 reads CASSASGGRGEQYF. The CDR3 coding sequence is TGTGCCAGCAGCGCTAGCGGGGGCCGGGGGGAGCAGTACTTC.

The chain carries TRBV11-1 and TRBJ2-5, with TRBD2 identical over 13 bases. The CDR3 consists of 15 residues. The germline V gene encodes CDR1 SGHAT and CDR2 FQDESV (reference sequence). The ends lost 5 bases at V and 7 bases at J; junction bases unmatched: 7. This CDR3 reads CASSQTSGGAGTQYF. The CDR3 bases are TGTGCCAGCAGCCAAACTAGCGGGGGGGCCGGGACCCAGTACTTC.

V is TRBV29-1 and J is TRBJ1-3, with no clear D. Germline assignment: CDR1 SQVTM and CDR2 ANQGSEA. Trimming removed 4 bases at V and 5 bases at J, with 9 bases between. This CDR3 contains 12 residues. The DNA for the CDR3 is TGCAGCGTTGTGAACAGTCGAAACACCATATATTTT. Its protein product is CSVVNSRNTIYF.

This clonotype has only a few counts. The chain is built from TRBV29-1 and TRBJ2-5, with D unclear. The ends were cut back, 3 bases at V and 5 bases at J, with 13 bases in the middle. The germline V gene has CDR1 SQVTM and CDR2 ANQGSEA. This CDR3 spans 13 amino acids. The CDR3 here is CSVDSPHRETQYF. The CDR3 nucleotides read TGCAGCGTTGACAGTCCCCACCGCGAGACCCAGTACTTC. The full variable domain, rest sourced from reference TRBV29-1 and TRBJ2-5, is SAVISQKPSRDICQRGTSLTIQCQVDSQVTMMFWYRQQPGQSLTLIATANQGSEATYESGFVIDKFPISRPNLTFSTLTVSNMSPEDSSIYLCSVDSPHRETQYFGPGTRLLVL.

This clonotype was observed at least ten times. The CDR3 loop reads CASSRTALNEQFF. In nucleotides, the CDR3 is TGCGCCAGCAGTCGGACAGCCTTAAATGAGCAGTTCTTC. The V and J genes are TRBV5-1 and TRBJ2-1, with D possibly being TRBD1 (6 bases). The V end was cut by 5 bases, the J end by 7 bases, with 13 bases between. Germline V gives CDR1 SGHRS, CDR2 YFSETQ. The CDR3 length is 13 residues.

This clonotype was observed at least ten times. The chain combines TRBV7-9 with TRBJ2-2; TRBD1 might be the D (5 bases). V lost 2 bases and J lost 1, with 11 bases in between. CDR1 is SEHNR and CDR2 is FQNEAQ in the germline V gene (reference sequence). The CDR3 spans 16 residues. The CDR3 DNA reads as TGTGCCAGCAGCTTACCCGGACACTTGAACACCGGGGAGCTGTTTTTT. As protein: CASSLPGHLNTGELFF.

This sequence joins TRBV10-3 and TRBJ1-4, with unresolved D. Germline assignment: CDR1 ENHRY and CDR2 SYGVKD. This CDR3 contains 13 residues. The V gene lost 10 bases and the J gene lost 8 bases, with 17 bases spanning the gap. The CDR3 sequence: CATARRTEEKLFF. The CDR3 DNA is TGTGCCACCGCCAGACGGACGGAAGAAAAACTGTTTTTT.

The genes are TRBV4-1 and TRBJ1-2, with D unclear. The CDR3 covers 15 residues. The V and J ends lost 4 bases and 4 bases respectively, with 16 bases between them. Germline values: CDR1 MGHRA, CDR2 YSYEKL. CDR3 sequence: CASSLESGNSYGYTF. Here the CDR3 DNA reads TGCGCCAGCAGCCTCGAATCCGGGAACTCCTATGGCTACACCTTC.

This clonotype has ten or more counts. The CDR3 loop is CASSYSRGATYEQYF. Written as DNA, the CDR3 is TGTGCCAGCAGTTACTCGAGAGGTGCTACCTACGAGCAGTACTTC. The chain uses TRBV6-5 and TRBJ2-7; D remains ambiguous. V was shortened by 0 bases and J by 2 bases, with 11 bases between the two germline ends. Germline CDR1 and CDR2: MNHEY and SVGAGI. The CDR3 length is 15 residues.

This sequence joins TRBV4-2 and TRBJ2-3; D not resolved. The CDR3 consists of 17 residues. Germline lookup yields CDR1 LGHNA and CDR2 YNFKEQ. V gave up 4 bases and J gave up 1 base, with 18 bases separating them. The CDR3 sequence: CASSLRLLPGGTDTQYF. CDR3 sequence (DNA): TGTGCCAGCAGCCTCCGGCTCCTGCCTGGTGGCACAGATACGCAGTATTTT.

There are many counts of this clonotype. This chain links TRBV3-1 with TRBJ2-1; the match to TRBD2 covers 16 bases. The CDR3 consists of 20 residues. V was clipped by 1 base and J by 4 bases; unmatched bases: 10. In germline, CDR1 is LGHDT, CDR2 YNNKEL (reference sequence). CDR3: CASSQVPGTSGGARYNEQFF. CDR3 nucleotide sequence: TGTGCCAGCAGCCAAGTGCCCGGGACTAGCGGGGGGGCCCGGTACAATGAGCAGTTCTTC.

This clonotype was seen at least ten times. This chain connects TRBV4-3 to TRBJ2-6; a possible D gene is TRBD1 (5 bases). The germline V and J ends were trimmed by 0 bases and 4 bases, with 10 bases remaining between them. CDR3 length: 16 residues. The germline V gene has CDR1 LGHNA and CDR2 YSLEER. CDR3 residues: CASSQDIGAGANVLTF. Here the CDR3 DNA reads TGCGCCAGCAGCCAAGATATAGGGGCCGGGGCCAACGTCCTGACTTTC.

This clonotype has a handful of counts. This chain joins TRBV4-2 and TRBJ2-5; the D gene is possibly TRBD1 (6 bases). This CDR3 contains 17 residues. Germline V gene sequence: CDR1 LGHNA, CDR2 YNFKEQ. Trimming left V 0 bases short and J 1 base short, with 15 bases between. For the CDR3, the DNA is TGTGCCAGCAGCCAAGATGGGGGCACAACCTTCCAAGAGACCCAGTACTTC. Encoded protein: CASSQDGGTTFQETQYF.

The genes are TRBV7-3 and TRBJ2-6; D gene unclear. This CDR3 is 17 amino acids long. With 5 bases removed from V and 2 bases from J, the gap between germline ends came to 16 bases. Germline V gene sequence: CDR1 SGHTA, CDR2 FQGTGA. The CDR3 DNA follows: TGTGCCAGCAGCACCGAGCGCGGAACGCCTGGGGCCAACGTCCTGACTTTC. This encodes CASSTERGTPGANVLTF.

This chain connects TRBV11-1 to TRBJ2-7, with D perhaps TRBD1 (6 bases). V shed 3 bases and J shed 3 bases, with 9 bases lying between them. The germline V gene has CDR1 SGHAT and CDR2 FQDESV (reference sequence). The CDR3 consists of 13 residues. The CDR3 region has the DNA TGTGCCAGCAGCTTCCAGGGGCTCTACGAGCAGTACTTC. Protein: CASSFQGLYEQYF. The variable domain in full, with the rest retrieved from reference TRBV11-1 and TRBJ2-7, is EAEVAQSPRYKITEKSQAVAFWCDPISGHATLYWYRQILGQGPELLVQFQDESVVDDSQLPKDRFSAERLKGVDSTLKIQPAELGDSAMYLCASSFQGLYEQYFGPGTRLTVT.

Turning to this clonotype: Since a much larger clone is just one base distant, this may be a read error. The chain joins TRBV20-1 to TRBJ2-3, with D perhaps matching TRBD1 or TRBD2 (6 bases each). The CDR3 sequence is 13 residues long. V was shortened by 6 bases and J by 4 bases, with 14 bases between the two germline ends. Germline CDR1 reads DFQATT; CDR2 reads SNEGSKA (reference sequence). CDR3 protein: CSARLGGPDTQYF. In DNA, the CDR3 is TGCAGTGCGAGGTTAGGGGGGCCAGATACGCAGTATTTT.

This chain connects TRBV7-9 to TRBJ1-1; the match to TRBD1 covers 7 bases. The CDR3 is made up of 15 amino acids. Germline CDR1 is SEHNR and CDR2 is FQNEAQ (reference sequence). The trim removed 7 bases at V and 1 base at J, leaving 9 bases unmatched. In DNA form, the CDR3 reads TGTGCCAGCATCGGAGTCTGGGACAGGAACACTGAAGCTTTCTTT. Its protein is CASIGVWDRNTEAFF.